The present T cell receptor (beta chain) was sequenced within a study of cytomegalovirus exposure and HLA in healthy donors. With 60 Vbeta and 13 Jbeta primers, the PCR was carried out. Method: immunoSEQ multiplex PCR; TCRdb's copy keeps in-frame clones and lacks some. The sample contains under 200,000 clones, around three quarters of which appear only once. Sequencing used PBMCs. The origin of this receptor is a woman aged 50 to 60 in good health and CMV-seropositive.

This CDR3 reads CSVDHTDSSTGYTF. As DNA, the CDR3 is TGCAGCGTCGACCACACCGACAGTTCCACTGGCTACACCTTC. This rearrangement joins TRBV29-1 to TRBJ1-2; a possible D gene is TRBD1 (5 bases). The CDR3 consists of 14 residues. V was shortened by 6 bases and J by 7 bases, with 21 bases between the two germline ends. CDR1 is SQVTM, CDR2 ANQGSEA, per germline.